These 10 T cell receptor beta chains were sequenced from one sample in a study of shared clonotypes between healthy human individuals. This table comes from immunoSEQ multiplex PCR, and its TCRdb copy is limited to in-frame clones, with some not included. The repertoire holds approximately 2.4 million clones, with approximately 94% as singletons. Input material: naive CD4+ T cells sorted from blood. Specified subset: CD45RA+ positively selected. These receptor sequences come from a man younger than 30 in good health.

The chain has TRBV9 and TRBJ2-7, with TRBD1 identical over 8 bases. The ends lost 0 bases at V and 2 bases at J; junction bases unmatched: 7. The CDR3 contains 16 residues. CDR1 and CDR2 from the germline V gene are SGDLS and YYNGEE. DNA for the CDR3: TGTGCCAGCAGCGTAGCACCAGGGGGCCTAACCTACGAGCAGTACTTC. Translation gives CASSVAPGGLTYEQYF.

This chain links TRBV4-1 with TRBJ2-5, with a possible D match to TRBD1 (6 bases). Trimming removed 1 base from V and 5 bases from J, with 11 bases in between. Germline V gene lookup returns CDR1 MGHRA and CDR2 YSYEKL. This CDR3 is built from 14 residues. The CDR3 reads CASSQGTATETQYF. In DNA form, the CDR3 reads TGCGCCAGCAGCCAAGGGACAGCAACGGAGACCCAGTACTTC.

The chain recombines TRBV6-1 with TRBJ1-5, with D uncertain. V shed 6 bases and J shed 0 bases, with 12 bases lying between them. Per germline, CDR1 MNHNS and CDR2 SASEGT. The CDR3 runs to 15 residues. CDR3: CASSPGDYSNQPQHF. The CDR3 DNA sequence: TGTGCCAGCAGCCCCGGGGATTATAGCAATCAGCCCCAGCATTTT.

The rearrangement links TRBV2 to TRBJ2-6, with D unresolved. The germline V gene has CDR1 SNHLY and CDR2 FYNNEI. This CDR3 has 14 residues. Between the trimmed V and J ends, which lost 4 bases and 0 bases, there was a span of 4 bases. CDR3 residues: CASSAISGANVLTF. DNA of the CDR3: TGTGCCAGCAGTGCGATCTCTGGGGCCAACGTCCTGACTTTC.

The chain links TRBV7-8 to TRBJ1-6; perhaps TRBD1 as D (5 bases). Trimming stripped 0 bases from V and 12 bases from J, with 9 bases between. This CDR3 comprises 13 residues. The germline CDR1 and CDR2 sequences are SGHVS and FQNEAQ. CDR3 nucleotides: TGTGCCAGCAGCTTAGCGGGACTAAGACCCCTCCACTTT. Translating gives CASSLAGLRPLHF.

The genes are TRBV6-6 and TRBJ1-2; D is possibly TRBD1 (6 bases). From germline, CDR1 is MNHNY and CDR2 SVGAGI (reference sequence). The ends were cut back, 6 bases at V and 0 bases at J, with 11 bases in the middle. The CDR3 consists of 14 residues. The CDR3 is CASRTGQPNYGYTF. CDR3 DNA: TGTGCCAGCAGGACTGGACAGCCTAACTATGGCTACACCTTC.

This chain uses TRBV4-1 with TRBJ2-1; TRBD2 is a possible D gene (6 bases). CDR1 is MGHRA and CDR2 is YSYEKL in the germline V gene. Trimming took off 3 bases at V and 6 bases at J, with 15 bases between the two ends. The CDR3 has 15 residues. Written as DNA, the CDR3 is TGCGCCAGCAGCCAGGGGCCGGGAGCCCTCAATGAGCAGTTCTTC. Amino acids: CASSQGPGALNEQFF.

V usage is TRBV30 and J usage is TRBJ2-3; tentative D call: TRBD2 (6 bases). V was pared by 3 bases and J by 0 bases, with 13 bases between. The CDR3 covers 15 residues. Germline V gene sequence: CDR1 GTSNPN, CDR2 SVGIG (reference sequence). The chain's CDR3 is CAWSWGVVSTDTQYF. The CDR3 bases are TGTGCCTGGAGCTGGGGGGTGGTGAGCACAGATACGCAGTATTTT.

This rearrangement joins TRBV10-2 to TRBJ2-7; D possibly corresponds to TRBD1 (6 bases). The CDR3 loop spans 16 amino acids. CDR1 is WSHSY and CDR2 is SAAADI in the germline V gene. The V end was cut by 5 bases, the J end by 0 bases, with 17 bases between. CDR3 bases: TGCGCCAGCAGTACCCAGACAGGAAGGGCCTCCTACGAGCAGTACTTC. Translation: CASSTQTGRASYEQYF.

The chain has TRBV19 and TRBJ2-3; TRBD2 agrees at 8 bases. Trimming at V came to 1 base and at J to 0 bases, leaving 3 bases not matched to a gene. CDR1 and CDR2 from the germline V gene are LNHDA and SQIVND (reference sequence). The CDR3 covers 16 residues. The CDR3 coding sequence is TGTGCCAGTAGTATAGTCGGCGGGGGGAGCACAGATACGCAGTATTTT. Its protein is CASSIVGGGSTDTQYF.